This T cell receptor (beta chain) appears in the sequencing data of a study of T-cell reconstitution after alpha-beta-depleted transplantation in children. Germline V gene data show CDR1 as SEHNR and CDR2 as FQNEAQ (reference sequence). V was cut by 1 base and J by 7 bases, with 8 bases left in between. The CDR3 is 13 amino acids. The TCRbeta library was prepared with unique molecular identifiers. TCRdb fed the PCR reads into MiXCR, producing one record per CDR3 protein. Of 300,000 or so distinct CDR3 sequences in the sample, more than 9% were seen once. The chain joins TRBV7-9 to TRBJ2-1; TRBD1 is a possible D gene (6 bases). The sequence derives from a human donor who donated a stem cell graft to a child with SCID. The sequenced sample was PBMCs from the stem cell graft donor, obtained from the stem cell graft. In nucleotides, the CDR3 is TGTGCCAGCAGCTTAGTGGGGGCGAATGAGCAGTTCTTC. Translating it yields CASSLVGANEQFF. Full variable domain (rest looked up from reference TRBV7-9 and TRBJ2-1): DTGVSQNPRHKITKRGQNVTFRCDPISEHNRLYWYRQTLGQGPEFLTYFQNEAQLEKSRLLSDRFSAERPKGSFSTLEIQRTEQGDSAMYLCASSLVGANEQFFGPGTRLTVL.